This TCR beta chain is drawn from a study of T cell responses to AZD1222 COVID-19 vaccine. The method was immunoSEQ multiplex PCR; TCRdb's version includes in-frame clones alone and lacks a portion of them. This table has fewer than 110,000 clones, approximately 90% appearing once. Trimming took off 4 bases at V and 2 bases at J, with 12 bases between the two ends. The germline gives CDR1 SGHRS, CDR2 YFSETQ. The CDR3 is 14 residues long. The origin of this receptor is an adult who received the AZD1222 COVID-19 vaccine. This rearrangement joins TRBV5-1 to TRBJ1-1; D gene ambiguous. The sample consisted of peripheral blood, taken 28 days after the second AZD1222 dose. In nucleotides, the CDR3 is TGCGCCAGCAGCCCGGCGGCGGTTAACACTGAAGCTTTCTTT. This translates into CASSPAAVNTEAFF. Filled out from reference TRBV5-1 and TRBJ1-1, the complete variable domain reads KAGVTQTPRYLIKTRGQQVTLSCSPISGHRSVSWYQQTPGQGLQFLFEYFSETQRNKGNFPGRFSGRQFSNSRSEMNVSTLELGDSALYLCASSPAAVNTEAFFGQGTRLTVV.